The 15 T cell receptor beta chains below come from one sample, sequenced in a study of blood T cell repertoires in COVID-19. This table comes from immunoSEQ multiplex PCR, and its TCRdb copy is limited to in-frame clones, with some not included. The data show hundreds of thousands of clones, with around 90% seen just once and approximately 2% held by the top ten. The sample was PBMCs or T cells enriched from blood (not recorded which). The origin of the receptors is an older woman in a cohort exposed to, infected with or recovered from COVID-19 (not recorded which).

The V call is TRBV6-2 or TRBV6-3, the J call TRBJ2-1, with D unclear. Looked up from germline, CDR1 is MNHEY and CDR2 is SVGEGT. Between the trimmed V and J ends, which lost 2 bases and 10 bases, there was a span of 15 bases. The CDR3 runs 14 residues. This chain's CDR3 is CASSYLAPGDEQFF. The CDR3 coding sequence is TGTGCCAGCAGTTACCTCGCCCCAGGTGACGAGCAGTTCTTC.

The gene calls are TRBV2 and TRBJ2-2; 8 nucleotides align to TRBD1. V lost 3 bases, J lost 0 bases, and 3 bases stayed unmatched. Germline V gives CDR1 SNHLY, CDR2 FYNNEI. The CDR3 is 16 amino acids. For the CDR3, the DNA is TGTGCCAGCAGTGACCAGGGGGCGGCGAACACCGGGGAGCTGTTTTTT. This codes for CASSDQGAANTGELFF.

The V and J genes are TRBV5-6 and TRBJ1-2; a possible D gene is TRBD1 (6 bases). The length of the CDR3 is 18 residues. Looked up from germline, CDR1 is SGHDT and CDR2 is YYEEEE. The germline V and J ends were trimmed by 0 bases and 5 bases, with 23 bases remaining between them. The DNA for the CDR3 is TGTGCCAGCAGCTTGGTGGACGGGGGCGTCGGGAGGGGATATGGCTACACCTTC. This gives the protein CASSLVDGGVGRGYGYTF.

This clone was seen a few times. The chain couples TRBV19 to TRBJ1-5, with a weak D call TRBD1 (6 bases). In germline, CDR1 is LNHDA, CDR2 SQIVND (reference sequence). Between the trimmed V and J ends, which lost 4 bases and 0 bases, there was a span of 16 bases. This CDR3 is 17 amino acids long. The CDR3 here is CASSTLGGAHSNQPQHF. CDR3 sequence (DNA): TGTGCCAGTAGTACGTTGGGGGGGGCCCATAGCAATCAGCCCCAGCATTTT.

This chain uses TRBV28 with TRBJ2-2; 7 bases are shared with TRBD2. The CDR3 length is 17 residues. In germline, CDR1 is MDHEN, CDR2 SYDVKM. The trim removed 2 bases at V and 4 bases at J, leaving 10 bases unmatched. CDR3 residues: CASSLRGLAAGTGELFF. The CDR3 DNA reads as TGTGCCAGCAGTTTAAGAGGGCTAGCGGCGGGCACCGGGGAGCTGTTTTTT.

The chain couples TRBV19 to TRBJ1-5; TRBD1 matches 11 bases. V was clipped by 7 bases and J by 6 bases; unmatched bases: 5. Germline V gene sequence: CDR1 LNHDA, CDR2 SQIVND (reference sequence). There are 14 residues in the CDR3. The CDR3 reads CASTTGTGGQPQHF. As DNA, the CDR3 is TGTGCCAGTACAACCGGGACAGGGGGTCAGCCCCAGCATTTT.

This clone has just one count. The chain combines TRBV25-1 with TRBJ1-4; tentatively, D is TRBD1 (6 bases). The germline V gene has CDR1 MGHDK and CDR2 SYGVNS. CDR3 length: 15 amino acids. V shed 3 bases and J shed 4 bases, with 12 bases lying between them. CDR3: CASSELTGLNEKLFF. The CDR3 DNA follows: TGTGCCAGCAGTGAGCTGACAGGCCTTAATGAAAAACTGTTTTTT.

The gene calls are TRBV28 and TRBJ2-3; 8 bases are a match to TRBD2. The CDR3 contains 14 residues. In germline, CDR1 is MDHEN, CDR2 SYDVKM. After removal of 6 bases from V and 4 bases from J, the junction contained 6 bases not matched to a gene. The DNA of the CDR3 is TGTGCCAGCAGACCCGGCGGGGGGTCAGATACGCAGTATTTT. Protein sequence: CASRPGGGSDTQYF. Together with reference TRBV28 and TRBJ2-3, the CDR3 gives the full variable domain: DVKVTQSSRYLVKRTGEKVFLECVQDMDHENMFWYRQDPGLGLRLIYFSYDVKMKEKGDIPEGYSVSREKKERFSLILESASTNQTSMYLCASRPGGGSDTQYFGPGTRLTVL.

This clone was recorded once. The V and J genes are TRBV6-2 or TRBV6-3 and TRBJ1-2; D gene uncertain. The ends were cut back, 2 bases at V and 8 bases at J, with 9 bases in the middle. The germline CDR1 and CDR2 sequences are MNHEY and SVGEGT. The CDR3 consists of 12 residues. CDR3 protein: CASSYPGLGYTF. In DNA form, the CDR3 reads TGTGCCAGCAGTTACCCCGGACTCGGCTACACCTTC.

The rearrangement joins TRBV12-5 to TRBJ2-1, with D perhaps TRBD2 (5 bases). Trimming cost V 9 bases and J 4 bases, with 7 bases left between them. The CDR3 is 11 amino acids. Germline V gives CDR1 LGHNT, CDR2 FRNRAP. The CDR3 here is CASGIYNEQFF. The DNA for the CDR3 is TGTGCTAGCGGGATTTACAATGAGCAGTTCTTC. The whole variable domain, filled in from reference TRBV12-5 and TRBJ2-1, reads DARVTQTPRHKVTEMGQEVTMRCQPILGHNTVFWYRQTMMQGLELLAYFRNRAPLDDSGMPKDRFSAEMPDATLATLKIQPSEPRDSAVYFCASGIYNEQFFGPGTRLTVL.

V is TRBV30 and J is TRBJ2-1; 8 bases match TRBD1. The CDR3 length is 16 residues. Germline loops: CDR1 GTSNPN, CDR2 SVGIG (reference sequence). Trimming removed 6 bases from V and 0 bases from J; junction bases left unmatched: 10. The CDR3 loop is CACTPSGTGSYNEQFF. The DNA of the CDR3 is TGTGCCTGCACCCCCTCCGGGACAGGCTCCTACAATGAGCAGTTCTTC.

The chain uses TRBV18 and TRBJ2-7; tentatively, D is TRBD2 (6 bases). Germline V gene sequence: CDR1 KGHSH, CDR2 LQKENI. The CDR3 covers 12 residues. The V end was cut by 3 bases, the J end by 4 bases, with 7 bases between. CDR3 loop: CASSPAGYEQYF. The DNA for the CDR3 is TGTGCCAGCTCACCTGCGGGATACGAGCAGTACTTC.

The J gene is TRBJ2-7, the V gene TRBV5-5, with 9 bases lining up with TRBD2. With V trimmed by 2 bases and J by 3 bases, 9 bases remained unmatched. The CDR3 runs to 16 residues. Germline V gives CDR1 SGHKS, CDR2 YYEKEE (reference sequence). The CDR3 DNA reads TGTGCCAGCAGCTTCGGAGCGGGAGGAGGTAGCTACGAGCAGTACTTC. Translated, it gives CASSFGAGGGSYEQYF.

The chain recombines TRBV19 with TRBJ2-3, with 11 bases identical to TRBD2. Germline loops: CDR1 LNHDA, CDR2 SQIVND (reference sequence). The CDR3 runs 16 residues. Trimming at V came to 5 bases and at J to 0 bases, leaving 4 bases not matched to a gene. The CDR3 DNA sequence: TGTGCCAGTAGTTTAGCGGGAGGGCTAAGCACAGATACGCAGTATTTT. Translated: CASSLAGGLSTDTQYF.

The rearrangement links TRBV9 to TRBJ2-2; D unclear. The CDR3 sequence is 14 residues long. Germline CDR1 reads SGDLS; CDR2 reads YYNGEE. V was pared by 4 bases and J by 6 bases, with 13 bases between. DNA of the CDR3: TGTGCCAGCAGCCTCTCCGGGTTTGCCGGGGAGCTGTTTTTT. Encoded protein: CASSLSGFAGELFF. Full variable domain (rest looked up from reference TRBV9 and TRBJ2-2): DSGVTQTPKHLITATGQRVTLRCSPRSGDLSVYWYQQSLDQGLQFLIQYYNGEERAKGNILERFSAQQFPDLHSELNLSSLELGDSALYFCASSLSGFAGELFFGEGSRLTVL.